These 21 T cell receptor beta chains were sequenced from one sample in a study of cytomegalovirus exposure and HLA in healthy donors. The primer mix had 60 Vbeta and 13 Jbeta primers. Some clones are missing from TCRdb's copy, which holds only in-frame ones; the method was immunoSEQ multiplex PCR. The sample holds about 180,000 clones, more than 60% seen once. The sequenced material came from PBMCs. Receptor source: a woman in her sixties in good health and CMV-seropositive.

The rearrangement joins TRBV4-2 to TRBJ2-5; TRBD2 matches at 11 bases. The length of the CDR3 is 17 residues. Trimming removed 2 bases from V and 5 bases from J; junction bases left unmatched: 10. CDR1 and CDR2 (germline): LGHNA, YNFKEQ. This CDR3 reads CASSQLSSSGGPETQYF. As DNA, the CDR3 is TGTGCCAGCAGCCAACTATCCTCTAGCGGGGGGCCGGAGACCCAGTACTTC.

The rearrangement uses TRBV15 and TRBJ2-7, with 7 bases matching TRBD1. Germline V gives CDR1 LNHNV, CDR2 YYDKDF (reference sequence). The CDR3 length is 15 residues. Here the CDR3 reads CTSTPHRDSAYEQYF. CDR3 sequence (DNA): TGTACCTCCACTCCTCACCGGGACAGCGCCTACGAGCAGTACTTC.

The rearrangement joins TRBV14 to TRBJ2-2; D is unresolved. The V gene lost 4 bases and the J gene lost 2 bases, with 8 bases spanning the gap. The CDR3 has 14 residues. The germline CDR1 and CDR2 sequences are SGHDN and FVKESK. CDR3 region: CASSPQTNTGELFF. In nucleotides, the CDR3 is TGTGCCAGCAGCCCTCAGACAAACACCGGGGAGCTGTTTTTT. Supplemented by reference TRBV14 and TRBJ2-2, the full variable domain reads EAGVTQFPSHSVIEKGQTVTLRCDPISGHDNLYWYRRVMGKEIKFLLHFVKESKQDESGMPNNRFLAERTGGTYSTLKVQPAELEDSGVYFCASSPQTNTGELFFGEGSRLTVL.

This clone showed up just a few times. The chain links TRBV21-1 to TRBJ2-1; the table names TRBD2, a call not compared with the DNA. TRBV21-1 is marked as a pseudogene. This CDR3 spans 15 amino acids. CDR3 region: CASSNLAGINNEQFF. The DNA for the CDR3 is TGTGCCAGCAGCAACTTAGCGGGAATTAACAATGAGCAGTTCTTC.

The CDR3 sequence: CASSLNDPGISNQPQHF. The CDR3 region has the DNA TGTGCCAGCAGCTTAAATGACCCGGGGATTAGCAATCAGCCCCAGCATTTT. The V call is TRBV7-6, the J call TRBJ1-5, with D unresolved. The germline V gene has CDR1 SGHVS and CDR2 FNYEAQ. The CDR3 has 17 amino acids. The germline V and J ends were trimmed by 2 bases and 0 bases, with 14 bases remaining between them. The full variable domain, in which reference TRBV7-6 and TRBJ1-5 provide the parts outside the CDR3, is GAGVSQSPRYKVTKRGQDVALRCDPISGHVSLYWYRQALGQGPEFLTYFNYEAQQDKSGLPNDRFSAERPEGSISTLTIQRTEQRDSAMYRCASSLNDPGISNQPQHFGDGTRLSIL.

This rearrangement joins TRBV28 to TRBJ1-4; 7 positions match TRBD1. There are 15 residues in the CDR3. V lost 7 bases, J lost 5 bases, and 10 bases stayed unmatched. Germline V lookup: CDR1 MDHEN, CDR2 SYDVKM. The CDR3 region is CASNLGGQLNEKLFF. The CDR3 nucleotides read TGTGCCAGCAACTTGGGGGGACAGCTAAATGAAAAACTGTTTTTT.

This chain uses TRBV28 with TRBJ2-4; perhaps TRBD2 as D (6 bases). The germline V gene has CDR1 MDHEN and CDR2 SYDVKM. V lost 3 bases to trimming and J lost 1 base, with 13 bases between them. The CDR3 totals 16 residues. The CDR3 spells CASSLGTRGAKNIQYF. The CDR3 nucleotides are TGTGCCAGCAGTTTGGGGACTCGAGGGGCCAAAAACATTCAGTACTTC.

The rearrangement uses TRBV27 and TRBJ2-1; no firm D call. CDR3 length: 14 amino acids. The V gene's germline CDR1 is MNHEY and CDR2 SMNVEV (reference sequence). V lost 5 bases, J lost 0 bases, and 8 bases lay in between. This CDR3 is CASSTASSYNEQFF. CDR3 DNA: TGTGCCAGCAGTACCGCGAGCTCCTACAATGAGCAGTTCTTC.

The chain has TRBV30 and TRBJ1-3; 10 nucleotides line up with TRBD1. Germline CDR1 and CDR2: GTSNPN and SVGIG (reference sequence). This CDR3 has 19 residues. Losses at the gene ends were 0 bases for V and 2 bases for J; bases not matched to a gene: 13. The CDR3 sequence is CAWSVGTGATVIAGNTIYF. CDR3 coding DNA: TGTGCCTGGAGTGTAGGGACAGGGGCGACGGTAATCGCTGGAAACACCATATATTTT.

A word on this clone: Mismatch with germline at one junction end may stem from a read error. The chain recombines TRBV2 with TRBJ2-6; TRBD1 matches 9 bases. From germline, CDR1 is SNHLY and CDR2 FYNNEI. CDR3 size: 18 residues. CDR3 sequence (DNA): TGTGCCAGCAGTGAAGCTAGTGACAGGGGGATTTGGGCCAACGGCCTGACTTTC. It encodes CASSEASDRGIWANGLTF.

This chain links TRBV29-1 with TRBJ1-6; 9 bases agree with TRBD1. The germline gives CDR1 SQVTM, CDR2 ANQGSEA. There are 16 residues in the CDR3. This CDR3 is CTLPEGDRDKNSPLHF. Here the CDR3 DNA reads TGCACCCTCCCAGAGGGGGACAGGGATAAGAATTCACCCCTCCACTTT.

This rearrangement joins TRBV7-2 to TRBJ1-5; D may be TRBD1 (5 bases). The CDR3 extends over 13 amino acids. CDR1 and CDR2 (germline): SGHTA, FQGNSA. V was clipped by 6 bases and J by 9 bases, with 15 bases between them. CDR3 nucleotide sequence: TGTGCCAGCAGGGCGGGGCTCCTGGGGCCCCAGCATTTT. Translation: CASRAGLLGPQHF.

The V gene is TRBV25-1, the J gene TRBJ1-1; tentative D call: TRBD1 (5 bases). Trimming stripped 6 bases from V and 3 bases from J, with 14 bases between. This CDR3 comprises 14 residues. Germline values: CDR1 MGHDK, CDR2 SYGVNS. CDR3 protein: CASSEYGGDTEAFF. In DNA, the CDR3 is TGTGCCAGCAGCGAGTATGGGGGGGACACTGAAGCTTTCTTT.

The gene calls are TRBV19 and TRBJ1-5, with TRBD1 as a possible D gene (6 bases). CDR1 and CDR2 (germline): LNHDA, SQIVND (reference sequence). This CDR3 comprises 14 residues. Deletions cut 5 bases from V and 5 bases from J, with 13 bases between. CDR3 sequence reads: CASSSLQGDQPQHF. The CDR3 nucleotides read TGTGCCAGTAGTTCCTTACAGGGAGATCAGCCCCAGCATTTT.

CDR3 DNA: TGTGCCAGCAGCTCCGTGCGGGAGGGCCAGCAGACCCAGTACTTC. Its protein is CASSSVREGQQTQYF. The chain has TRBV11-2 and TRBJ2-5; 9 nucleotides align to TRBD2. The CDR3 sequence is 15 residues long. Trimming removed 4 bases from V and 6 bases from J; junction bases left unmatched: 9. The germline V gene encodes CDR1 SGHAT and CDR2 FQNNGV.

The chain combines TRBV30 with TRBJ2-3, with D perhaps TRBD2 (6 bases). V shed 5 bases and J shed 4 bases, with 7 bases lying between them. In germline, CDR1 is GTSNPN, CDR2 SVGIG (reference sequence). The CDR3 runs 11 residues. CDR3 sequence (DNA): TGTGCCTGGGGGGGGTCAGATACGCAGTATTTT. Protein product: CAWGGSDTQYF. The variable domain in full, completed from reference TRBV30 and TRBJ2-3, reads SQTIHQWPATLVQPVGSPLSLECTVEGTSNPNLYWYRQAAGRGLQLLFYSVGIGQISSEVPQNLSASRPQDRQFILSSKKLLLSDSGFYLCAWGGSDTQYFGPGTRLTVL.

The table lists this clone with a few counts. The V and J genes are TRBV9 and TRBJ2-7, with TRBD2 identical over 10 bases. Germline CDR1 SGDLS, CDR2 YYNGEE. This CDR3 has 15 residues. Trimming took 0 bases from V and 7 from J; bases not matched to a gene: 7. The CDR3 DNA follows: TGTGCCAGCAGCGTAGGGGGGACTAGCGTCGGGGAGCAGTACTTC. This sequence encodes CASSVGGTSVGEQYF. Full variable domain (rest looked up from reference TRBV9 and TRBJ2-7): DSGVTQTPKHLITATGQRVTLRCSPRSGDLSVYWYQQSLDQGLQFLIQYYNGEERAKGNILERFSAQQFPDLHSELNLSSLELGDSALYFCASSVGGTSVGEQYFGPGTRLTVT.

The rearrangement uses TRBV6-5 and TRBJ2-7; 9 bases align to TRBD1. CDR1 MNHEY and CDR2 SVGAGI come from the germline V gene. This CDR3 has 14 residues. Trimming took 2 bases from V and 6 from J; bases not matched to a gene: 5. CDR3 nucleotide sequence: TGTGCCAGCAGTTACGGGGACAGGGTTGCCGAGCAGTACTTC. Its translation: CASSYGDRVAEQYF.

The chain carries TRBV5-4 and TRBJ2-7, with 8 bases fitting TRBD2. V trimming: 4 bases; J trimming: 2 bases; junction bases outside the gene matches: 5. From germline, CDR1 is SGHNT and CDR2 YYREEE (reference sequence). The CDR3 runs 14 residues. CDR3 loop: CASSAGLATYEQYF. For the CDR3, the DNA is TGTGCCAGCAGCGCCGGACTAGCTACCTACGAGCAGTACTTC.

V and J are TRBV5-1 and TRBJ2-2; D may be TRBD2 (5 bases). This CDR3 contains 13 residues. Trimming pared 0 bases from V and 5 bases from J, leaving 5 bases between. Germline CDR1 and CDR2: SGHRS and YFSETQ. The CDR3 here is CASSLGGTGELFF. The CDR3 nucleotides read TGCGCCAGCAGCTTGGGAGGGACCGGGGAGCTGTTTTTT.

The chain joins TRBV5-1 to TRBJ2-7; TRBD1 aligns across 7 bases. The CDR3 is made up of 15 amino acids. Germline V CDR1 and CDR2: SGHRS, YFSETQ. V lost 3 bases, J lost 3 bases, and 9 bases stayed unmatched. CDR3 amino acids: CASSSSTGIFYEQYF. In DNA, the CDR3 is TGCGCCAGCAGCTCCTCGACAGGGATATTCTACGAGCAGTACTTC. Together with reference TRBV5-1 and TRBJ2-7, the CDR3 gives the full variable domain: KAGVTQTPRYLIKTRGQQVTLSCSPISGHRSVSWYQQTPGQGLQFLFEYFSETQRNKGNFPGRFSGRQFSNSRSEMNVSTLELGDSALYLCASSSSTGIFYEQYFGPGTRLTVT.